The entry that follows covers one T cell receptor beta chain sequence. Each CDR3 protein gets one entry after TCRdb re-called the 5' RACE reads with MiXCR. This sample has about 82,000 distinct CDR3 sequences; more than 13% occur once, and the top ten carry approximately 39%. V was clipped by 6 bases and J by 6 bases; unmatched bases: 10. The CDR3 is made up of 15 amino acids. Germline V gene data show CDR1 as WNHNN and CDR2 as SYGVQD (reference sequence). This entry is derived from a study of T-cell memory formation after mild COVID-19. Sequenced sample: PBMCs or a T cell subset sorted from them (not recorded which). The receptor comes from a man between 18 and 35 years old who had mild COVID-19 (a few samples of this study predate the infection). Cell type and time point are not known. This sequence joins TRBV10-1 and TRBJ2-7, with 11 nucleotides matching TRBD1. The DNA of the CDR3 is TGCGCCAGCAGCGATTCTCGGACAGGGGGCTCCGAGCAGTACTTC. Residues: CASSDSRTGGSEQYF.